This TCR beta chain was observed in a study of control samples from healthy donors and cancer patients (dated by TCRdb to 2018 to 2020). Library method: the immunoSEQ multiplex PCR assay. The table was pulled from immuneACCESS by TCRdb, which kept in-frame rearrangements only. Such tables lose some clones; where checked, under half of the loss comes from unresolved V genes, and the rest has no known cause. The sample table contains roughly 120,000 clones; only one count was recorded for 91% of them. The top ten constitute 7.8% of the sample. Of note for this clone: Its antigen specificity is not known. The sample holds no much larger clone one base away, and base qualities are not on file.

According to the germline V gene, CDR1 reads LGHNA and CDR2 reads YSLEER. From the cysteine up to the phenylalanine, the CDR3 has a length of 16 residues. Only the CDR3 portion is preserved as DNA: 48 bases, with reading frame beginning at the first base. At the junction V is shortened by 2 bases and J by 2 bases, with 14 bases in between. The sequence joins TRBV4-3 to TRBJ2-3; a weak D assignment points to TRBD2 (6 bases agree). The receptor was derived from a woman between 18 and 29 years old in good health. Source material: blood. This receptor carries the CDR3 CASSQYRTTPTDTQYF. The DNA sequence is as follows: TGCGCCAGCAGCCAATACAGGACTACACCCACAGATACGCAGTATTTT.